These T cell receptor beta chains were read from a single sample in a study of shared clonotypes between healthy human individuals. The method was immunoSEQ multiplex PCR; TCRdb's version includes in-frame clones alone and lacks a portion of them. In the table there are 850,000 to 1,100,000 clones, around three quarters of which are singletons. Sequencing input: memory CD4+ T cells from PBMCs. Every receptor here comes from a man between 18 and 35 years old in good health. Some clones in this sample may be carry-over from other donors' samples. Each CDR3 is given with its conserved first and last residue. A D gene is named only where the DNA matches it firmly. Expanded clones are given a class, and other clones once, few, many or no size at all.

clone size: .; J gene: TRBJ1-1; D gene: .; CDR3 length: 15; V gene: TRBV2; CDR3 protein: CASRLRQNMNTEAFF; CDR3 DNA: TGTGCCAGCAGACTACGACAGAATATGAACACTGAAGCTTTCTTT
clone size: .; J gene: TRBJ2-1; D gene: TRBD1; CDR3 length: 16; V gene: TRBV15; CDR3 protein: CATSLDRGLYYNEQFF; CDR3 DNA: TGTGCCACCAGCCTTGACAGGGGGCTGTACTACAATGAGCAGTTCTTC
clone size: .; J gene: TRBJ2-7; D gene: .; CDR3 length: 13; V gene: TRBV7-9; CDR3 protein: CASTNPALGEQYF; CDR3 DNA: TGTGCCAGCACCAACCCTGCTTTGGGGGAGCAGTACTTC
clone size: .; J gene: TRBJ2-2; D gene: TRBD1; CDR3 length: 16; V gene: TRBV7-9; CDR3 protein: CASSLDGQGSTGELFF; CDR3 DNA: TGTGCCAGCAGCTTAGACGGACAGGGAAGCACCGGGGAGCTGTTTTTT
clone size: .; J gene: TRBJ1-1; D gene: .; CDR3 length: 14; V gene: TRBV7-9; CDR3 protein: CASSFGAMNTEAFF; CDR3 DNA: TGTGCCAGCAGCTTTGGTGCCATGAACACTGAAGCTTTCTTT
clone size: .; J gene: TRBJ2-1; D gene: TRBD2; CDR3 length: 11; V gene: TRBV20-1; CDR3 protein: CSAVAGNEQFF; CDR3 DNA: TGCAGTGCTGTAGCGGGAAATGAGCAGTTCTTC
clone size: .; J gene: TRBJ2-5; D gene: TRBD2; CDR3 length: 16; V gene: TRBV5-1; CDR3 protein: CASSLAPTSGRETQYF; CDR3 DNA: TGCGCCAGCAGCTTGGCCCCGACTAGCGGGAGAGAGACCCAGTACTTC
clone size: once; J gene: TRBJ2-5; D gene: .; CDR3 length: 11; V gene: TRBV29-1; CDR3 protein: CSVEERKTQYF; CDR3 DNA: TGCAGCGTTGAAGAAAGAAAGACCCAGTACTTC
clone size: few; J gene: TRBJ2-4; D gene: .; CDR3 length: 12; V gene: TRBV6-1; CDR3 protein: CASRSWKNIQYF; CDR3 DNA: TGTGCCAGCAGATCTTGGAAAAACATTCAGTACTTC
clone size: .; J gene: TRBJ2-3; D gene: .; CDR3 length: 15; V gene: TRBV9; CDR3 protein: CASSPRQPGTDTQYF; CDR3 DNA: TGTGCCAGCAGCCCCAGACAGCCTGGGACAGATACGCAGTATTTT
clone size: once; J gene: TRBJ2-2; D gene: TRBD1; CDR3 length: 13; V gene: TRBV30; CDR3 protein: CALTGDGTGELFF; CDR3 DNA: TGTGCCCTGACAGGGGATGGTACCGGGGAGCTGTTTTTT